This TCR beta chain was identified during a study of T cell repertoires in cytomegalovirus infection. Study-level background: Indications of both CMV infection and matching HLA type were provided by public TCR beta signatures. Notes on the study in general: Cumulative frequency (of public TCR beta family members) identified carriers of CMV plus the relevant HLA. HLA-C-restricted CMV-specific TCR beta clonotypes prevailed in the ex vivo response.

One entry per CDR3 protein, called by TCRdb with MiXCR from the reads. The sample consists of around 170,000 distinct CDR3 sequences, roughly 18% of them appearing once. The V gene end was trimmed by 0 bases and the J gene end by 4 bases; junction bases not matched to a gene: 4. This CDR3 has 15 residues. Per the germline V gene, CDR1 is SGHTA and CDR2 is FQGNSA. Details on this clonotype: Its antigen is still unknown.

The sequenced sample consisted of CD8+ T cells from PBMCs. The chain has TRBV7-2 and TRBJ1-2, with 8 bases that match TRBD1. This clonotype was sampled from a human donor in good health (CMV status not recorded). Some clones in this sample may be carry-over from other donors' samples. CDR3 DNA sequence: TGTGCCAGCAGCTTAGCGGCAGGGGGCGGCTATGGCTACACCTTC. This codes for CASSLAAGGGYGYTF.